This is a list of T cell receptor beta chains from one sample in a study of T-cell reconstitution after alpha-beta-depleted transplantation in children. One entry per CDR3 protein results from TCRdb running MiXCR on the PCR reads. The sample has some 530,000 distinct CDR3 sequences, approximately 13% seen once. Specimen: PBMCs from the stem cell graft donor, collected from the stem cell graft. The receptor set was obtained from a human donor who donated a stem cell graft to a child with combined immunodeficiency. Both conserved end residues are part of each CDR3. A D gene is named only where the DNA matches it firmly. Not all rows give a size; the values are once, few, many and, for expanded clones, a class.

j_gene: TRBJ2-1; d_gene: NA; v_gene: TRBV15; abundance: many; CDR3nt: TGTGCCACCAGCAGTACAGGGATACAGTACAATGAGCAGTTCTTC; CDR3aa: CATSSTGIQYNEQFF
j_gene: TRBJ2-1; d_gene: NA; v_gene: TRBV27; abundance: NA; CDR3nt: TGTGCCAGCAAGGTCTCAGGCAATGAGCAGTTCTTC; CDR3aa: CASKVSGNEQFF
j_gene: TRBJ2-5; d_gene: NA; v_gene: TRBV6-6; abundance: NA; CDR3nt: TGTGCCAGCAGTCGGGCAAATGTGGAGACCCAGTACTTC; CDR3aa: CASSRANVETQYF
j_gene: TRBJ2-1; d_gene: TRBD2; v_gene: TRBV12-3/TRBV12-4; abundance: many; CDR3nt: TGTGCCAGCATAGCGGGAGCGATGGGGTACAATGAGCAGTTCTTC; CDR3aa: CASIAGAMGYNEQFF
j_gene: TRBJ2-7; d_gene: NA; v_gene: TRBV7-9; abundance: NA; CDR3nt: TGTGCCAGCAGCAACCCCCTCAGGAGGAACGAGCAGTACTTC; CDR3aa: CASSNPLRRNEQYF
j_gene: TRBJ2-2; d_gene: NA; v_gene: TRBV7-2; abundance: NA; CDR3nt: TGTGCCAGCAGCTCTTATCGAACGGTCACCGGGGAGCTGTTTTTT; CDR3aa: CASSSYRTVTGELFF
j_gene: TRBJ2-3; d_gene: NA; v_gene: TRBV30; abundance: many; CDR3nt: TGTGCCTGGAGTGGTACTAGGGCAGATACGCAGTATTTT; CDR3aa: CAWSGTRADTQYF
j_gene: TRBJ2-1; d_gene: NA; v_gene: TRBV5-5; abundance: few; CDR3nt: TGTGCCAGCAGCTTGTTATTTTGGGAGAGCTCCTACAATGAGCAGTTCTTC; CDR3aa: CASSLLFWESSYNEQFF
j_gene: TRBJ2-1; d_gene: NA; v_gene: TRBV29-1; abundance: many; CDR3nt: TGCAGCGTTAACAGAGCCCCCTACAATGAGCAGTTCTTC; CDR3aa: CSVNRAPYNEQFF
j_gene: TRBJ1-5; d_gene: NA; v_gene: TRBV12-3/TRBV12-4; abundance: many; CDR3nt: TGTGCCAGCAGTTTGACGGCAGGGGGCAATCAGCCCCAGCATTTT; CDR3aa: CASSLTAGGNQPQHF
j_gene: TRBJ2-1; d_gene: NA; v_gene: TRBV29-1; abundance: once; CDR3nt: TGCAGCGTTGGTCGAGGGAGGACCTCTCAAACTGAGCAGTTCTTC; CDR3aa: CSVGRGRTSQTEQFF
j_gene: TRBJ2-5; d_gene: TRBD2; v_gene: TRBV5-1; abundance: few; CDR3nt: TGCGCCAGCAGCAAGGCCGGGACTAGCACAAGAGAGACCCAGTACTTC; CDR3aa: CASSKAGTSTRETQYF
j_gene: TRBJ2-1; d_gene: NA; v_gene: TRBV12-3/TRBV12-4; abundance: few; CDR3nt: TGTGCCAGCAGCCGGGCCGTTTTAGCGAGAGACAATGAGCAGTTCTTC; CDR3aa: CASSRAVLARDNEQFF
j_gene: TRBJ1-1; d_gene: TRBD1; v_gene: TRBV20-1; abundance: few; CDR3nt: TGCAGTGCTCCGGACAGGTTGAACACTGAAGCTTTCTTT; CDR3aa: CSAPDRLNTEAFF
j_gene: TRBJ2-1; d_gene: NA; v_gene: TRBV5-1; abundance: few; CDR3nt: TGCGCCAGCAGCTTGGAAGGGGGTGGCAATGAGCAGTTCTTC; CDR3aa: CASSLEGGGNEQFF
j_gene: TRBJ2-3; d_gene: NA; v_gene: TRBV6-5; abundance: many; CDR3nt: TGTGCCAGCAGTTACTCGAATCCGGGGAGCTACACAGATACGCAGTATTTT; CDR3aa: CASSYSNPGSYTDTQYF
j_gene: TRBJ2-1; d_gene: TRBD2; v_gene: TRBV27; abundance: many; CDR3nt: TGTGCCAGTGGACTAGCGGGAGGGCATGAGCAGTTCTTC; CDR3aa: CASGLAGGHEQFF
j_gene: TRBJ2-7; d_gene: NA; v_gene: TRBV7-2; abundance: many; CDR3nt: TGTGCCAGCAGCTACACAGGGTTCCACGAGCAGTACTTC; CDR3aa: CASSYTGFHEQYF
j_gene: TRBJ2-3; d_gene: NA; v_gene: TRBV10-3; abundance: many; CDR3nt: TGTGCCATGGGCTCCGGACAAAGCACAGATACGCAGTATTTT; CDR3aa: CAMGSGQSTDTQYF
j_gene: TRBJ2-1; d_gene: TRBD1; v_gene: TRBV12-3/TRBV12-4; abundance: few; CDR3nt: TGTGCCAGCAGTTTAGCCGGGACAGTTTACAATGAGCAGTTCTTC; CDR3aa: CASSLAGTVYNEQFF
j_gene: TRBJ1-6; d_gene: TRBD1; v_gene: TRBV12-3/TRBV12-4; abundance: NA; CDR3nt: TGTGCCAGCAATAACAGGGGCAACAATTCACCCCTCCACTTT; CDR3aa: CASNNRGNNSPLHF
j_gene: TRBJ2-5; d_gene: NA; v_gene: TRBV20-1; abundance: NA; CDR3nt: TGCAGTGCTCGATGGACATCACTCCAGGAGACCCAGTACTTC; CDR3aa: CSARWTSLQETQYF
j_gene: TRBJ2-3; d_gene: NA; v_gene: TRBV7-2; abundance: NA; CDR3nt: TGTGCCAGCAGCTCCACCGGCGGGGCCCCCGGGGTGGATACGCAGTATTTT; CDR3aa: CASSSTGGAPGVDTQYF
j_gene: TRBJ1-1; d_gene: NA; v_gene: TRBV7-9; abundance: many; CDR3nt: TGTGCCAGCAGCTTAAGAGGGTACACTGAAGCTTTCTTT; CDR3aa: CASSLRGYTEAFF
j_gene: TRBJ2-1; d_gene: NA; v_gene: TRBV12-3/TRBV12-4; abundance: few; CDR3nt: TGTGCCAGCAGTAAGGGACGGCCCAACAATGAGCAGTTCTTC; CDR3aa: CASSKGRPNNEQFF
j_gene: TRBJ2-2; d_gene: TRBD1; v_gene: TRBV12-3/TRBV12-4; abundance: few; CDR3nt: TGTGCCAGCAGTTACAGGGGGCGCAGCGGGGAGCTGTTTTTT; CDR3aa: CASSYRGRSGELFF
j_gene: TRBJ1-1; d_gene: TRBD1; v_gene: TRBV12-3/TRBV12-4; abundance: NA; CDR3nt: TGTGCCAGCAGTTTAGGCAGGGGGCGTGAAGCTTTCTTT; CDR3aa: CASSLGRGREAFF
j_gene: TRBJ2-6; d_gene: TRBD2; v_gene: TRBV29-1; abundance: few; CDR3nt: TGCAGCGTTCCCAGCGGGACTGGGGCCAACGTCCTGACTTTC; CDR3aa: CSVPSGTGANVLTF
j_gene: TRBJ2-5; d_gene: TRBD2; v_gene: TRBV19; abundance: NA; CDR3nt: TGTGCCAGTAGTCTTCTTCGGACTAGCAGGGTAGAGACCCAGTACTTC; CDR3aa: CASSLLRTSRVETQYF